Sequencing of this T cell receptor beta chain was carried out in a study of blood T cell repertoires in COVID-19. The CDR3 consists of 14 residues. The germline gives CDR1 MNHEY, CDR2 SMNVEV (reference sequence). V lost 5 bases to trimming and J lost 0 bases, with 10 bases between them. Clones were sequenced by immunoSEQ multiplex PCR, and TCRdb holds only the in-frame ones, with some missing. The sample records about 160,000 clones, around 82% being singletons. The receptor's source is a man older than 75 with COVID-19, enrolled during active disease. Sequences were obtained from peripheral blood. V usage is TRBV27 and J usage is TRBJ1-1; D possibly corresponds to TRBD1 (5 bases). This CDR3 is CASSPSDMNTEAFF. The CDR3 coding sequence is TGTGCCAGCAGTCCGTCGGACATGAACACTGAAGCTTTCTTT.